Below are 29 T cell receptor beta chains sequenced from a single sample in a study of CD8 T cells in ankylosing spondylitis. General study findings and limits: Made up of about eight highly homologous variants, a TCR beta motif appeared characteristic of ankylosing spondylitis blood.

One entry per CDR3 protein results from TCRdb running MiXCR on the 5' RACE reads. This table holds about 130,000 distinct CDR3 sequences, roughly a sixth found once. For these receptors, no antigen is known. The sequenced sample consisted of blood, either unsorted or a sorted T cell fraction (not recorded which). Receptors were obtained from a male donor with ankylosing spondylitis.

This clonotype showed up just a few times. The CDR3 DNA sequence: TGCGCCAGCAGCCACGTGGGGGTGAACACTGAAGCTTTCTTT. As protein: CASSHVGVNTEAFF. This rearrangement joins TRBV4-1 to TRBJ1-1, with D perhaps matching TRBD1 (5 bases). CDR1 MGHRA and CDR2 YSYEKL come from the germline V gene. Between the trimmed V and J ends, which lost 3 bases and 0 bases, there was a span of 8 bases. This CDR3 contains 14 residues.

This rearrangement joins TRBV28 to TRBJ1-1; D is unclear. There are 14 residues in the CDR3. CDR1 is MDHEN and CDR2 is SYDVKM in the germline V gene. With 4 bases removed from V and 1 base from J, the gap between germline ends came to 10 bases. The CDR3 loop is CASSSTTANTEAFF. The CDR3 coding sequence is TGTGCCAGCAGTTCAACCACAGCGAACACTGAAGCTTTCTTT.

This clonotype was seen a few times. The rearrangement joins TRBV3-1 to TRBJ2-3; D unclear. The V gene's germline CDR1 is LGHDT and CDR2 YNNKEL (reference sequence). V dropped 0 bases and J dropped 5 bases, with 9 bases sitting between them. The CDR3 runs 14 residues. CDR3 amino acids: CASSQEWAEDTQYF. The CDR3, as DNA: TGTGCCAGCAGCCAAGAGTGGGCGGAAGATACGCAGTATTTT.

This clonotype was seen a few times. The chain couples TRBV4-3 to TRBJ2-2; D possibly corresponds to TRBD2 (6 bases). The V end was cut by 0 bases, the J end by 6 bases, with 11 bases between. This CDR3 has 15 residues. CDR1 LGHNA and CDR2 YSLEER come from the germline V gene. As DNA, the CDR3 is TGCGCCAGCAGCCAAGAACGCGGGGTACCCGGGGAGCTGTTTTTT. Translated: CASSQERGVPGELFF.

The rearrangement joins TRBV4-1 to TRBJ1-2; tentative D call: TRBD1 (6 bases). Trimming cost V 1 base and J 5 bases, with 14 bases left between them. The CDR3 runs to 15 residues. Germline values: CDR1 MGHRA, CDR2 YSYEKL. The CDR3 sequence: CASSQAVGGVYGYTF. Here the CDR3 DNA reads TGCGCCAGCAGCCAAGCGGTGGGGGGCGTTTATGGCTACACCTTC.

The sample holds many counts of this clonotype. V is TRBV25-1 and J is TRBJ2-2; D is uncertain. V gave up 0 bases and J gave up 7 bases, with 9 bases separating them. CDR1 and CDR2 (germline): MGHDK, SYGVNS. The CDR3 spans 14 residues. The CDR3 DNA reads TGTGCCAGCAGTGAATATGGGGATGGCGGGGAGCTGTTTTTT. It codes for CASSEYGDGGELFF.

J is TRBJ2-1 and V is TRBV27; 9 bases are a match to TRBD2. V trimming: 4 bases; J trimming: 7 bases; junction bases outside the gene matches: 17. Germline-derived CDR1 and CDR2 are MNHEY and SMNVEV (reference sequence). The CDR3 is 18 amino acids. For the CDR3, the DNA is TGTGCCAGCAGTTCAAGACTACCGGGACTAGCTATTGAAAATGAGCAGTTCTTC. This gives the protein CASSSRLPGLAIENEQFF.

In this sample, this clonotype turned up a few times. This chain joins TRBV5-5 and TRBJ2-1, with no clear D. The CDR3 is 11 residues long. Germline loops: CDR1 SGHKS, CDR2 YYEKEE (reference sequence). Trimming shortened V by 4 bases and J by 4 bases, and 3 bases separated the two germline ends. In DNA form, the CDR3 reads TGTGCCAGCAGCAGGTACAATGAGCAGTTCTTC. Translating it yields CASSRYNEQFF. Drawing the rest from reference TRBV5-5 and TRBJ2-1, the complete variable domain is DAGVTQSPTHLIKTRGQQVTLRCSPISGHKSVSWYQQVLGQGPQFIFQYYEKEERGRGNFPDRFSARQFPNYSSELNVNALLLGDSALYLCASSRYNEQFFGPGTRLTVL.

The J gene is TRBJ2-2, the V gene TRBV6-1; the D gene is possibly TRBD2 (6 bases). Germline CDR1 MNHNS, CDR2 SASEGT. Trimming cost V 7 bases and J 6 bases, with 18 bases left between them. This CDR3 region has 15 residues. The CDR3 region is CASTLGRNGAGELFF. The CDR3 DNA is TGTGCCAGCACCCTGGGGAGGAATGGAGCCGGGGAGCTGTTTTTT.

This clonotype was seen a handful of times. CDR3 residues: CASSLVRLAGVRNEQFF. CDR3 DNA sequence: TGTGCCAGCAGCTTAGTCAGACTAGCGGGAGTTAGGAATGAGCAGTTCTTC. The V call is TRBV7-8, the J call TRBJ2-1, with TRBD2 identical over 12 bases. The CDR3 runs to 17 residues. Germline CDR1 and CDR2: SGHVS and FQNEAQ. Trimming cost V 1 base and J 7 bases; bases outside gene matches: 8.

This clonotype showed up just a few times. J is TRBJ1-5 and V is TRBV28; D uncertain. Per germline, CDR1 MDHEN and CDR2 SYDVKM. With 4 bases removed from V and 3 bases from J, the gap between germline ends came to 10 bases. The CDR3 sequence is 14 residues long. DNA of the CDR3: TGTGCCAGCAGTTATAGGCAGCCCAATCAGCCCCAGCATTTT. It is translated as CASSYRQPNQPQHF.

The chain has TRBV10-3 and TRBJ1-1, with 9 bases identical to TRBD1. The germline CDR1 and CDR2 sequences are ENHRY and SYGVKD. CDR3 length: 14 residues. Trimming at V came to 3 bases and at J to 7 bases, leaving 6 bases not matched to a gene. The DNA of the CDR3 is TGTGCCATCAGTGAAATTGAGGGACAGGGTGAAGCTTTCTTT. Its protein product is CAISEIEGQGEAFF.

This clonotype was seen a few times. The chain uses TRBV4-1 and TRBJ2-7; 7 bases map to TRBD2. Trimming at V came to 5 bases and at J to 2 bases, leaving 6 bases not matched to a gene. The CDR3 consists of 14 residues. Per the germline V gene, CDR1 is MGHRA and CDR2 is YSYEKL. CDR3 in amino acids: CASSVASGAYEQYF. The CDR3 DNA reads TGCGCCAGCAGCGTGGCAAGCGGGGCCTACGAGCAGTACTTC.

This clonotype appeared a few times. The V call is TRBV6-1, the J call TRBJ2-1; the D is unclear. Germline CDR1 is MNHNS and CDR2 is SASEGT. CDR3 length: 15 residues. Trimming removed 5 bases at V and 0 bases at J, with 11 bases between. CDR3 DNA sequence: TGTGCCAGCAGTAAACCTAGGAGCTCCTACAATGAGCAGTTCTTC. Translating gives CASSKPRSSYNEQFF.

This clonotype appeared many times. V and J are TRBV7-9 and TRBJ1-4; D might be TRBD1 (6 bases). Per the germline V gene, CDR1 is SEHNR and CDR2 is FQNEAQ (reference sequence). This CDR3 is 16 amino acids long. V lost 2 bases and J 11 bases, leaving 21 bases between the germline ends. This chain's CDR3 is CASSLIRDARGGKLFF. The CDR3 bases are TGTGCCAGCAGCTTAATACGGGACGCCCGAGGGGGGAAACTGTTTTTT.

The chain couples TRBV4-1 to TRBJ2-7; D might be TRBD1 or TRBD2, each matching 5 bases. With 3 bases removed from V and 5 bases from J, the gap between germline ends came to 17 bases. The CDR3 spans 15 residues. Germline V gene lookup returns CDR1 MGHRA and CDR2 YSYEKL. This CDR3 is CASSQGPAVVNEQYF. DNA for the CDR3: TGCGCCAGCAGCCAGGGACCCGCCGTCGTAAACGAGCAGTACTTC.

The chain couples TRBV4-1 to TRBJ1-6; 11 bases are shared with TRBD1. The germline V gene encodes CDR1 MGHRA and CDR2 YSYEKL. The CDR3 is 17 amino acids. V was pared by 3 bases and J by 14 bases, with 15 bases of the junction left unmatched. The CDR3 nucleotides read TGCGCCAGCAGCCAGAATTTTCCGGGACAGGGGGTTAGAACCCTCCACTTT. This sequence encodes CASSQNFPGQGVRTLHF.

This clonotype was observed a handful of times. The chain couples TRBV28 to TRBJ2-1, with a weak D call TRBD1 (6 bases). This CDR3 is 13 amino acids long. Germline loops: CDR1 MDHEN, CDR2 SYDVKM. Trimming removed 6 bases at V and 4 bases at J, with 10 bases between. The CDR3 nucleotides are TGTGCCAGCAGCTGGGACAAATACAATGAGCAGTTCTTC. It yields the protein CASSWDKYNEQFF.

This chain joins TRBV27 and TRBJ1-2; D is perhaps TRBD1 (5 bases). The CDR3 runs to 15 residues. The germline gives CDR1 MNHEY, CDR2 SMNVEV (reference sequence). The V gene lost 5 bases and the J gene lost 3 bases, with 16 bases spanning the gap. The CDR3 sequence: CASSPETASHYGYTF. In DNA form, the CDR3 reads TGTGCCAGCAGTCCCGAGACAGCATCACACTATGGCTACACCTTC.

This clonotype came up a few times. The CDR3 coding sequence is TGTGCCAGCAGTCTCGTCTCTGCCCACAATGAGCAGTTCTTC. It translates to CASSLVSAHNEQFF. The V gene is TRBV27, the J gene TRBJ2-1, with no clear D. Looked up from germline, CDR1 is MNHEY and CDR2 is SMNVEV (reference sequence). Trimming removed 5 bases at V and 5 bases at J, with 13 bases between. This CDR3 has 14 amino acids.

The chain has TRBV9 and TRBJ2-1; 7 bases map to TRBD2. V gave up 3 bases and J gave up 6 bases; unmatched junction bases: 9. Looked up from germline, CDR1 is SGDLS and CDR2 is YYNGEE. The CDR3 runs to 15 residues. The CDR3 loop reads CASSGLRGGGNEQFF. DNA for the CDR3: TGTGCCAGCAGCGGGCTACGGGGCGGGGGCAATGAGCAGTTCTTC.

V gene TRBV15 combines with J gene TRBJ2-3; unclear D gene. V was clipped by 2 bases and J by 0 bases, with 6 bases between them. Germline-derived CDR1 and CDR2 are LNHNV and YYDKDF (reference sequence). The CDR3 is 14 residues long. The CDR3 coding sequence is TGTGCCACCAGCAGAAGACCCAGCACAGATACGCAGTATTTT. Its protein is CATSRRPSTDTQYF.

This clonotype appeared a few times. This rearrangement joins TRBV7-8 to TRBJ2-7, with D possibly matching TRBD2 (5 bases). Germline-derived CDR1 and CDR2 are SGHVS and FQNEAQ. Trimming pared 1 base from V and 0 bases from J, leaving 16 bases between. There are 17 residues in the CDR3. CDR3 region: CASSLGIGRRSSYEQYF. The CDR3 DNA reads as TGTGCCAGCAGCTTAGGAATAGGGAGACGGAGCTCCTACGAGCAGTACTTC.

This chain links TRBV9 with TRBJ2-7; no definite D call. The ends were cut back, 4 bases at V and 0 bases at J, with 14 bases in the middle. Per the germline V gene, CDR1 is SGDLS and CDR2 is YYNGEE. The CDR3 is 15 amino acids. CDR3 bases: TGTGCCAGCAGCCCCCCCGGGCGCCTCTCCTACGAGCAGTACTTC. It specifies CASSPPGRLSYEQYF.

This clonotype was found a few times. This chain connects TRBV7-2 to TRBJ1-3; D gene uncertain. The CDR3 consists of 12 residues. CDR1 is SGHTA, CDR2 FQGNSA, per germline. V lost 6 bases, J lost 4 bases, and 7 bases lay in between. CDR3 region: CASRLPGNTIYF. The DNA of the CDR3 is TGTGCCAGCAGATTACCGGGAAACACCATATATTTT.

This clonotype has a count of ten or more. The chain links TRBV5-1 to TRBJ2-7, with TRBD1 matching 7 bases. CDR1 is SGHRS and CDR2 is YFSETQ in the germline V gene. V shed 2 bases and J 0 bases; nucleotides not matched to a gene: 5. CDR3 length: 15 residues. The CDR3: CASSLRDSSSYEQYF. The CDR3 DNA is TGCGCCAGCAGCTTACGGGACAGTAGCTCCTACGAGCAGTACTTC.

The chain combines TRBV5-8 with TRBJ2-7; 8 bases fit TRBD2. Unmatched junction bases numbered 9, after V lost 4 bases and J lost 6 bases. This CDR3 has 14 residues. Germline V gene sequence: CDR1 SGHTS, CDR2 YDEGEE. CDR3 residues: CASSTGGAQGEQYF. CDR3 DNA: TGTGCCAGCAGCACCGGGGGGGCGCAGGGCGAGCAGTACTTC.

The chain joins TRBV11-1 to TRBJ1-3; the D is unclear. The CDR3 runs to 18 residues. The germline CDR1 and CDR2 sequences are SGHAT and FQDESV (reference sequence). V was cut by 10 bases and J by 0 bases, with 25 bases left in between. The CDR3 loop reads CATHGLFVGSFSGNTIYF. The CDR3 DNA follows: TGTGCCACTCACGGTCTCTTCGTCGGGTCTTTCTCTGGAAACACCATATATTTT.

V gene TRBV5-1 combines with J gene TRBJ2-7; TRBD2 agrees at 8 bases. Trimming cost V 6 bases and J 1 base; bases outside gene matches: 12. Germline CDR1 is SGHRS and CDR2 is YFSETQ. The length of the CDR3 is 16 residues. CDR3 amino acids: CASNPAGGAKSYEQYF. The CDR3, as DNA: TGCGCCAGCAACCCTGCGGGGGGAGCTAAATCCTACGAGCAGTACTTC.